This T cell receptor beta chain was captured by sequencing in a study of T and B cells in COVID-19 patients. In the study overall: COVID-19 patients gave peripheral blood either during active infection or after recovery. Study results and caveats: Patients with COVID-19 reportedly showed strongly skewed T cell receptor beta variable and joining gene usage. CD4+, regulatory T cell, CD8+ and sorted SARS-CoV-2-responsive or tetramer+ T cells were not yet sequenced.

After removal of 4 bases from V and 3 bases from J, the junction contained 10 bases not matched to a gene. Per germline, CDR1 SGHNT and CDR2 YYREEE (reference sequence). The length of the CDR3 is 15 residues. TRB rearrangements were amplified by multiplex PCR with BIOMED2 TRB-A/B primers. TCRdb analysed the multiplex PCR reads with MiXCR anew, one entry per CDR3 protein. The sample has thousands of distinct CDR3 sequences, over 25% seen once; the top ten hold roughly a quarter. Blood genomic DNA input for TRB amplification was roughly 220-500 ng. A few counts support this clonotype. Its antigen is not known.

Sequenced material: blood. The chain has TRBV5-4 and TRBJ2-7; 7 bases are shared with TRBD2. This TCR derives from a human donor who had recovered from COVID-19. CDR3 residues: CASSTPLAEYYEQYF. CDR3 in DNA: TGTGCCAGCAGCACACCTCTAGCGGAGTACTACGAGCAGTACTTC.